Presented here are 2 T cell receptor beta chains from one specimen sequenced in a study of shared T cell receptors in the human thymus. Data came from immunoSEQ multiplex PCR; TCRdb stores just in-frame clones and leaves some out. The sample includes 450,000 to 650,000 clones, approximately 78% of them seen just once. The same specimen was also included in a second study, on human thymus T cells.

The sample taken for sequencing was thymocytes. Receptors were obtained from a boy less than two years old with a congenital heart defect.

In regard to this clone: The sample contains more than one DNA sequence encoding this CDR3. V usage is TRBV19 and J usage is TRBJ1-2; 10 bases match TRBD1. The J segment lost 4 bases and the V segment lost 4 bases, leaving 6 bases of the junction unmatched. The CDR3 is 15 amino acids. The germline V gene encodes CDR1 LNHDA and CDR2 SQIVND (reference sequence). Written as DNA, the CDR3 is TGTGCCAGTAGTACCCCGGGACAGGGGTCCTATGGCTACACCTTC. Translated: CASSTPGQGSYGYTF.

The table lists this clone with a few counts. This chain joins TRBV18 and TRBJ2-1; 11 nucleotides line up with TRBD2. The CDR3 loop spans 18 amino acids. With 3 bases clipped from V and 0 bases from J, the junction kept 7 bases outside the gene matches. Germline V gives CDR1 KGHSH, CDR2 LQKENI. In nucleotides, the CDR3 is TGTGCCAGCTCACCTCCGGGACTAGCGGTAGACTCCTACAATGAGCAGTTCTTC. It translates to CASSPPGLAVDSYNEQFF.